This is a list of T cell receptor beta chains from one sample in a study of shared clonotypes between healthy human individuals. Here immunoSEQ multiplex PCR was the method, and the copy in TCRdb shows in-frame clones only, minus some. Altogether around 100,000 clones are present, less than 80% being singletons, with the ten largest covering about 25%. The material sequenced was memory CD8+ T cells sorted from blood. The receptors come from a woman in her twenties or thirties in good health. Each CDR3 is given with its conserved first and last residue. The D gene is left open where the match is weak. Clone sizes are given selectively: once, few, many, or a class where the clone is expanded.

. TRBJ1-4 TRBV11-2 . TGTGCCAGCAGCTTCACAGCGGAAAAGGGGGAAAAACTGTTTTTT CASSFTAEKGEKLFF
. TRBJ1-3 TRBV7-2 few TGTGCCAGCAGCTTAGCGGAGGGAAACACCATATATTTT CASSLAEGNTIYF
TRBD1 TRBJ1-4 TRBV2 . TGTGCCAGCAGTCAACAGGGGTTCTATGAAAAACTGTTTTTT CASSQQGFYEKLFF
TRBD1 TRBJ1-2 TRBV11-2 . TGTGCCAGCAGCGAAACGACAGGGAGCTATGGCTACACCTTC CASSETTGSYGYTF
. TRBJ1-1 TRBV25-1 . TGTGCCAGCAGTGGGGCACAGGCGAACACTGAAGCTTTCTTT CASSGAQANTEAFF
TRBD2 TRBJ2-7 TRBV4-1 once TGCGCCAGCAGCCAAGATGGCGGGCGGGAGCGTTACGAGCAGTACTTC CASSQDGGRERYEQYF
TRBD1 TRBJ1-5 TRBV6-5 . TGTGCCAGCAGAAGGACAGGGGATTTTCAGCCCCAGCATTTT CASRRTGDFQPQHF
TRBD2 TRBJ2-1 TRBV7-2 few TGTGCCAGCAGCTTAGTCCCCCGCGGGAGTTTCTACAATGAGCAGTTCTTC CASSLVPRGSFYNEQFF
. TRBJ1-1 TRBV5-1 . TGCGCCAGCAGCCCGGAGCGGCACCGCACATTCGAAGCTTTCTTT CASSPERHRTFEAFF
TRBD1 TRBJ1-4 TRBV30 . TGTGCCTGGAGTGCCCTGGGGACAGGGGATGAAAAACTGTTTTTT CAWSALGTGDEKLFF
TRBD2 TRBJ2-1 TRBV6-6 . TGTGCCAGCAGTTACTCGAGACTAGCGCCTCTTAATGAGCAGTTCTTC CASSYSRLAPLNEQFF
. TRBJ2-7 TRBV27 few TGTGCCAGCAGTTCTAACCCCCCCTACGAGCAGTACTTC CASSSNPPYEQYF
. TRBJ2-1 TRBV11-2 few TGTGCCAGCAGCGCTCGACTAGGCTACAATGAGCAGTTCTTC CASSARLGYNEQFF
TRBD1 TRBJ2-7 TRBV10-3 once TGTGCCATAATACCCGAGGACAGGGCCCACGAGCAGTACTTC CAIIPEDRAHEQYF
TRBD2 TRBJ2-1 TRBV28 . TGTGCCAGCAGTTTTGGGATCAGGACTAGCGGGAGCCTGAGTTACAATGAGCAGTTCTTC CASSFGIRTSGSLSYNEQFF
TRBD1 TRBJ1-1 TRBV6-5 . TGTGCCAGCAGTCAGGGACAGGCGAACACTGAAGCTTTCTTT CASSQGQANTEAFF
. TRBJ1-5 TRBV4-1 . TGCGCCAGCAGCCAAGGTATTAGGCATCAGCCCCAGCATTTT CASSQGIRHQPQHF
TRBD1 TRBJ2-3 TRBV30 . TGTGCCTGGAGCCCGGGACAGGGAAGGAATAGCGGAGGGGATACGCAGTATTTT CAWSPGQGRNSGGDTQYF